This T cell receptor beta chain derives from a study of T-cell memory formation after mild COVID-19. As for the study in general: For the most part, TCR clusters were specific to one donor.

TCRalpha and TCRbeta libraries used 5'RACE with constant-segment primers and UMIs. MiXCR, run by TCRdb on the 5' RACE reads, gives a single entry per CDR3 protein. The sample lists almost 350,000 distinct CDR3 sequences, roughly 20% occurring once. V was cut by 4 bases and J by 5 bases, with 12 bases left in between. Germline CDR1 is SGHRS and CDR2 is YFSETQ. The CDR3 loop spans 13 amino acids. The sequence came from a man aged 18 to 29 who had mild COVID-19 (a few samples of this study predate the infection). Cell type and time point are not known. The sample comprised PBMCs or a T cell subset sorted from them (not recorded which). J is TRBJ2-5 and V is TRBV5-1; D is possibly TRBD1 or TRBD2 (5 bases each). The CDR3 sequence: CASSPWDGETQYF. CDR3 sequence (DNA): TGCGCCAGCAGCCCTTGGGACGGGGAGACCCAGTACTTC.